Listed here are 8 T cell receptor beta chains from one sample, sequenced in a study of T cells in Graves' hyperthyroidism and ophthalmopathy (dated 2019 in TCRdb). Library prep was done by multiplex PCR. The data were produced on an Illumina HiSeq 2000. Amplification of TCR beta CDR3 regions was carried out from RNA transcripts. The TCR CDR3 was subjected to a first round of RT-PCR using the HTBI primer set and the Qiagen OneStep RT-PCR kit. TCRdb redid the processing of the public reads, applying fastp at Q25 and MiXCR, and retained in-frame beta chains. A single entry per CDR3 protein holds the most common genes and DNA from its merged rows. This sample is represented by about 690,000 distinct CDR3 sequences; roughly 17% of them were singletons. The ten top clones hold 15% to 17% of the sample. The sequencing input was blood. The receptor source for this set is a man in his fifties with Graves' hyperthyroidism.

This clonotype occurred many times. The rearrangement joins TRBV2 to TRBJ1-2, with D tentatively TRBD1 (6 bases). V was clipped by 6 bases and J by 6 bases, with 14 bases between them. The CDR3 has 13 amino acids. Looked up from germline, CDR1 is SNHLY and CDR2 is FYNNEI. The CDR3 DNA sequence: TGTGCCAGCAGCCCAGGGGCGCTTCATGGCTACACCTTC. Protein product: CASSPGALHGYTF.

This clonotype was found a few times. The gene calls are TRBV5-1 and TRBJ2-7; the D gene is possibly TRBD1 (6 bases). Germline values: CDR1 SGHRS, CDR2 YFSETQ. The CDR3 is 16 amino acids. V shed 4 bases and J shed 2 bases, with 19 bases lying between them. The chain's CDR3 is CASSHIVHRDPYEQYF. DNA for the CDR3: TGCGCCAGCAGCCACATTGTACACAGGGATCCCTACGAGCAGTACTTC. The whole variable domain, filled in from reference TRBV5-1 and TRBJ2-7, reads KAGVTQTPRYLIKTRGQQVTLSCSPISGHRSVSWYQQTPGQGLQFLFEYFSETQRNKGNFPGRFSGRQFSNSRSEMNVSTLELGDSALYLCASSHIVHRDPYEQYFGPGTRLTVT.

The CDR3 bases are TGTGCCAGCAGCTTAGGTGCAGGGGAGTACGAGCAGTACTTC. Residues: CASSLGAGEYEQYF. This sequence joins TRBV7-6 and TRBJ2-7; D perhaps matches TRBD1 (6 bases). Per germline, CDR1 SGHVS and CDR2 FNYEAQ. The V end was cut by 1 base, the J end by 4 bases, with 11 bases between. CDR3 length: 14 residues.

This clonotype was detected many times. This chain connects TRBV6-1 to TRBJ2-7, with D perhaps TRBD1 (6 bases). CDR3 size: 14 residues. V lost 7 bases and J 4 bases, leaving 17 bases between the germline ends. Germline V gene sequence: CDR1 MNHNS, CDR2 SASEGT. The CDR3 sequence is CASIRQARGYEQYF. The CDR3 DNA sequence: TGTGCCAGCATCCGACAGGCCCGAGGTTACGAGCAGTACTTC.

V gene TRBV20-1 combines with J gene TRBJ1-5; D unresolved. V gave up 0 bases and J gave up 8 bases, with 8 bases separating them. This CDR3 contains 12 residues. Germline V gene sequence: CDR1 DFQATT, CDR2 SNEGSKA (reference sequence). The CDR3 reads CSAREFIEPQHF. Here the CDR3 DNA reads TGCAGTGCTAGAGAATTTATAGAGCCCCAGCATTTT.

The chain carries TRBV6-5 and TRBJ2-1, with unresolved D. Trimming took off 2 bases at V and 7 bases at J, with 12 bases between the two ends. The CDR3 is 14 amino acids. The germline CDR1 and CDR2 sequences are MNHEY and SVGAGI. CDR3 DNA: TGTGCCAGCAGTTACCTTCTAAGCTGGAATGAGCAGTTCTTC. Its translation: CASSYLLSWNEQFF.

The J gene is TRBJ2-2, the V gene TRBV6-1, with D perhaps matching TRBD1 (5 bases). Trimming removed 2 bases from V and 3 bases from J, with 13 bases in between. The CDR3 runs to 16 residues. CDR1 and CDR2 (germline): MNHNS, SASEGT. CDR3 in DNA: TGTGCCAGCAGTGAACTGCAGGGTCTCGACACCGGGGAGCTGTTTTTT. Its translation: CASSELQGLDTGELFF.

This clonotype has a handful of counts. The chain recombines TRBV28 with TRBJ1-1; D unresolved. CDR1 and CDR2 from the germline V gene are MDHEN and SYDVKM. Deletions cut 1 base from V and 10 bases from J, with 10 bases between. This CDR3 region has 12 residues. CDR3 protein: CASSLSALGAFF. CDR3 nucleotide sequence: TGTGCCAGCAGTTTATCGGCTCTGGGAGCTTTCTTT.